This TCR beta chain was profiled in a study of T cell responses to AZD1222 COVID-19 vaccine. The germline V gene encodes CDR1 MGHRA and CDR2 YSYEKL. This CDR3 has 13 amino acids. Trimming removed 6 bases from V and 4 bases from J, with 12 bases in between. TCRdb's copy holds only in-frame clones and misses some; the assay was immunoSEQ multiplex PCR. The sample contains around 67,000 clones, around 84% of which appear only once. To note about this clone: What it binds is unknown.

Study-wide results and limits: Spike-specific TCR breadth and depth went up after people got two AZD1222 doses.

Source: peripheral blood, taken on day 0 of AZD1222 vaccination. V usage is TRBV4-1 and J usage is TRBJ1-2; a weak D match, TRBD1 (5 bases). The receptor was derived from an adult in good health. This CDR3 is CASREGRGYGYTF. The CDR3 nucleotides are TGCGCCAGCAGAGAGGGAAGGGGCTATGGCTACACCTTC.